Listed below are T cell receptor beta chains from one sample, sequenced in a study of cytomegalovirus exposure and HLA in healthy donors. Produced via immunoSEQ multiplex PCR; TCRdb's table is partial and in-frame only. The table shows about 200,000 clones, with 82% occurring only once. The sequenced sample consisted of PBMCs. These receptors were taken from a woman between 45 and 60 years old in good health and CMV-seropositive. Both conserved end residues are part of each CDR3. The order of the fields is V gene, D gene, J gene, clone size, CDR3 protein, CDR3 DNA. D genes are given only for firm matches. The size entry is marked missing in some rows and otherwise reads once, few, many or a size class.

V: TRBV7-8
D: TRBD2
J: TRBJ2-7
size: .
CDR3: CASSLYLAGVYEQYF
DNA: TGTGCCAGCAGCCTATATCTAGCGGGAGTGTACGAGCAGTACTTC

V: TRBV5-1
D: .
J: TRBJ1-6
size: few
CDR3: CASSTGSSYNSPLHF
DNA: TGCGCCAGCAGCACGGGGAGCTCCTATAATTCACCCCTCCACTTT

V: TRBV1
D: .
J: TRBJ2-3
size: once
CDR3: CTSSQDLVAGVPRCSTDTQYF
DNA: TGCACCAGCAGCCAAGATCTGGTAGCGGGGGTGCCAAGGTGTAGCACAGATACGCAGTATTTT

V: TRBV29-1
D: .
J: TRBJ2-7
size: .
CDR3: CSVVLQGYEQYF
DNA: TGCAGCGTTGTATTACAGGGCTACGAGCAGTACTTC

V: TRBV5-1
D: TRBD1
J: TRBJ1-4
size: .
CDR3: CASSLGTGANEKLFF
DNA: TGCGCCAGCAGCTTGGGTACAGGGGCTAATGAAAAACTGTTTTTT

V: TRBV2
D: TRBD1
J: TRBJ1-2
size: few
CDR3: CASSPPGTGDNGYTF
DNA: TGTGCCAGCAGTCCCCCCGGGACAGGGGACAATGGCTACACCTTC

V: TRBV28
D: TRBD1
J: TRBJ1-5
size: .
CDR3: CASSLYTGTGGDQPQHF
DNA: TGTGCCAGCAGTTTGTACACCGGGACAGGGGGGGATCAGCCCCAGCATTTT

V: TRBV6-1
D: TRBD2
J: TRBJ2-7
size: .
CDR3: CASSGILAGGTLLAYEQYF
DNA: TGTGCCAGCAGTGGGATACTAGCGGGGGGCACTCTCCTAGCCTACGAGCAGTACTTC

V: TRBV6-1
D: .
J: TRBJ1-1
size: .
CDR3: CATLQGRNTEAFF
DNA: TGTGCCACCTTACAGGGTCGGAACACTGAAGCTTTCTTT

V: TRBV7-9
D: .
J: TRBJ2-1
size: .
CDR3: CASSLGDTRYYNEQFF
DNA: TGTGCCAGCAGCTTAGGGGACACCCGATACTACAATGAGCAGTTCTTC

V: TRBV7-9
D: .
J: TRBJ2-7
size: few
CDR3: CASSSQGTVNEQYF
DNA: TGTGCCAGCAGCTCTCAGGGGACCGTCAACGAGCAGTACTTC

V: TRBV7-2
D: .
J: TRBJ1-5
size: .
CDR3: CASSPDRGNNQPQHF
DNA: TGTGCCAGCAGTCCAGATAGGGGGAACAATCAGCCCCAGCATTTT

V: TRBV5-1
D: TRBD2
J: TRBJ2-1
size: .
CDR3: CASSLSGGRTNEQFF
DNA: TGCGCCAGCAGCTTGTCTGGCGGGAGAACCAATGAGCAGTTCTTC

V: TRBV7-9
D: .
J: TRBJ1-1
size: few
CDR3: CATVTQGNTEAFF
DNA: TGTGCCACCGTTACACAGGGGAACACTGAAGCTTTCTTT

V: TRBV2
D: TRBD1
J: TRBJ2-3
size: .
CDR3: CASRLADRATRTDTQYF
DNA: TGTGCCAGCAGACTTGCGGACAGGGCTACTCGCACAGATACGCAGTATTTT

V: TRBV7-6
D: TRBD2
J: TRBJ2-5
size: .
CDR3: CASSLLSGGSGETQYF
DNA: TGTGCCAGCAGCTTATTATCGGGGGGATCGGGGGAGACCCAGTACTTC

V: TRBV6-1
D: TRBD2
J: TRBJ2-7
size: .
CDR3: CASSEPSGALYEQYF
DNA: TGTGCCAGCAGTGAACCCAGCGGGGCCCTCTACGAGCAGTACTTC

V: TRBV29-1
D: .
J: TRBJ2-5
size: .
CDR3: CSVDTGKETQYF
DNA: TGCAGCGTTGACACAGGGAAAGAGACCCAGTACTTC

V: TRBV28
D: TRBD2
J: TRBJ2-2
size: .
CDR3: CASSHRTSTGELFF
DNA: TGTGCCAGCAGCCATCGGACTAGCACCGGGGAGCTGTTTTTT

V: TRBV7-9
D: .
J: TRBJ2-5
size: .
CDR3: CASSLGGTQGTQYF
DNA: TGTGCCAGCAGCTTAGGCGGGACCCAAGGGACCCAGTACTTC

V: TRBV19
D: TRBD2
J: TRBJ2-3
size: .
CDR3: CASSPYRLAGSTNPDTQYF
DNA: TGTGCCAGTAGTCCCTACAGACTAGCGGGTTCAACCAACCCGGATACGCAGTATTTT

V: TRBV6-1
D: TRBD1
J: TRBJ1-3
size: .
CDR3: CASSLDRGHGNTIYF
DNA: TGTGCCAGCAGCCTGGACAGGGGGCATGGAAACACCATATATTTT

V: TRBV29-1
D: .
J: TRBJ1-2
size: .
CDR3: CSVDRGRGNYGYTF
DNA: TGCAGCGTTGATAGAGGGAGAGGCAACTATGGCTACACCTTC

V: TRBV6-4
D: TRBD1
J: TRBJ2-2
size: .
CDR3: CASSVSGGTGELFF
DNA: TGTGCCAGCAGTGTCTCAGGGGGCACCGGGGAGCTGTTTTTT

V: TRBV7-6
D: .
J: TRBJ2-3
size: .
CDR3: CASSSRTDTDTQYF
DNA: TGTGCCAGCAGCTCTAGGACAGACACAGATACGCAGTATTTT

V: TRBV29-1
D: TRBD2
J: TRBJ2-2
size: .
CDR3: CSVVASGANTGELFF
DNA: TGCAGCGTTGTGGCTAGCGGAGCGAACACCGGGGAGCTGTTTTTT

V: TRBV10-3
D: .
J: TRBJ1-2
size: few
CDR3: CAITSSGSGVYGYTF
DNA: TGTGCCATCACTAGCTCAGGGTCGGGAGTCTATGGCTACACCTTC